This TCR beta chain was sequenced during a study of cytomegalovirus exposure and HLA in healthy donors. Study-level information: Earlier sequencing of about 200 million T cells yielded fewer than 140 million unique TCR beta sequences. Of about 400 genotyped donors, approximately 80% clustered with self-reported Caucasian donors.

Regarding this clone: Antigen: not known.

The ends were cut back, 2 bases at V and 5 bases at J, with 10 bases in the middle. The CDR3 has 13 amino acids. The germline CDR1 and CDR2 sequences are SGHRS and YFSETQ. The PCR employed 60 Vbeta primers together with 13 Jbeta primers. In the original processing: Roughly 81 million unique TCR beta chains, 8.5 million to 14 million shared, were counted in a later analysis. The table came from immunoSEQ multiplex PCR; TCRdb's copy has only in-frame clones and leaves some out. The V and J calls and clone size come from that table; D and trimming were worked out from the DNA. The sample yields roughly 100,000 clones, around 80% seen once. Study observations and caveats: It was confirmed in vitro that a few of the CMV-associated chains were specific for CMV antigens.

The receptor was derived from a man aged 35-49 years in good health and CMV-seronegative. This chain connects TRBV5-1 to TRBJ2-5, with no clear D. Sequencing was carried out using PBMCs. In DNA, the CDR3 is TGCGCCAGCAGCTTAAGAGGTGTTGAGACCCAGTACTTC. It translates to CASSLRGVETQYF.